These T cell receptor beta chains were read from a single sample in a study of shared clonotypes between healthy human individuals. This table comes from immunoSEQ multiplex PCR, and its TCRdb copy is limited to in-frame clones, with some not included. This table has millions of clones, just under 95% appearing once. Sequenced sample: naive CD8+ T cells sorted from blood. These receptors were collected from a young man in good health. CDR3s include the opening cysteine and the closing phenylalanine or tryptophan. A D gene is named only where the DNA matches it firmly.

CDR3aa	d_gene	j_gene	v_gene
CASSLVSSGVGYTF	NA	TRBJ1-2	TRBV7-8
CATGEVSKAGYTF	NA	TRBJ1-2	TRBV25-1
CASSRDWGPGPAGELFF	NA	TRBJ2-2	TRBV4-3
CASSIDLSALELFF	NA	TRBJ2-2	TRBV19
CASSLLGTKNYEQYF	TRBD2	TRBJ2-7	TRBV5-1
CASSGYDRGFNYGYTF	TRBD1	TRBJ1-2	TRBV7-3
CASTLLREHQIGQYF	NA	TRBJ2-7	TRBV28
CASSESPEQGTSEAFF	NA	TRBJ1-1	TRBV14
CASGQRSSYEQYF	NA	TRBJ2-7	TRBV6-6
CASSSIAWTVTPYGYTF	NA	TRBJ1-2	TRBV7-9
CASSLGTEVSHGYTF	TRBD1	TRBJ1-2	TRBV27
CASSLATGGFGLDTQYF	TRBD1	TRBJ2-3	TRBV5-1
CAISEPTVDPYNEQFF	NA	TRBJ2-1	TRBV10-3
CARIAGGPTDTQYF	TRBD2	TRBJ2-3	TRBV27
CATRGGGYGYTF	NA	TRBJ1-2	TRBV27
CATRGTSSTDTQYF	NA	TRBJ2-3	TRBV27
CASSQSTGNTEAFF	NA	TRBJ1-1	TRBV4-1
CASSLSSDTEAFF	NA	TRBJ1-1	TRBV7-9
CASSSGPIRGETQYF	NA	TRBJ2-5	TRBV9
CASSPRGSSYEQYF	NA	TRBJ2-7	TRBV5-6
CASSLQGGTEAFF	TRBD1	TRBJ1-1	TRBV10-1
CASSPLPGEGGELFF	TRBD2	TRBJ2-2	TRBV6-5
CASSRTVFYNEQFF	NA	TRBJ2-1	TRBV2
CAISGFESSGNTIYF	NA	TRBJ1-3	TRBV10-3
CASSEDAVGYEQYF	NA	TRBJ2-7	TRBV2
CASSDSRAVNTEAFF	NA	TRBJ1-1	TRBV6-1
CASSSTLDQETQYF	NA	TRBJ2-5	TRBV5-6
CASSQTTASGNTIYF	NA	TRBJ1-3	TRBV4-2
CASSYRQGTDTQYF	NA	TRBJ2-3	TRBV6-5
CASSLVGAINEQFF	NA	TRBJ2-1	TRBV11-2
CASSLVSPSGEGGELFF	TRBD2	TRBJ2-2	TRBV7-8
CASSQGLAFTDTQYF	TRBD2	TRBJ2-3	TRBV4-3
CASSHSQGAYEQYF	TRBD1	TRBJ2-7	TRBV4-3
CASSEGQGYGYTF	NA	TRBJ1-2	TRBV2
CASGQLIRGANVLTF	NA	TRBJ2-6	TRBV9
CASSPSQGAGYEQYF	TRBD1	TRBJ2-7	TRBV18
CASSVGSTSYEQYF	NA	TRBJ2-7	TRBV9
CASSPGGGASNTGELFF	NA	TRBJ2-2	TRBV9
CASSLGPGTGGETQYF	TRBD1	TRBJ2-5	TRBV5-1
CASSLEQGDNQPQHF	NA	TRBJ1-5	TRBV7-2
CASSLGETGLGYTF	NA	TRBJ1-2	TRBV11-2
CASSLGPPFSDIFSYEQYF	NA	TRBJ2-7	TRBV7-2
CASSESTGPQETQYF	NA	TRBJ2-5	TRBV7-9
CASSQAYQGGSYTF	NA	TRBJ1-2	TRBV4-1
CASSPPSRAYEQYF	NA	TRBJ2-7	TRBV7-9